A selection of T cell receptor beta chains follows, all from one sample in a study of shared clonotypes between healthy human individuals. TCRdb's copy holds only in-frame clones and misses some; the assay was immunoSEQ multiplex PCR. This table holds some 2,400,000 clones, approximately 96% found once. Material: naive CD4+ T cells sorted from blood. The origin of the receptors is a man aged 18 to 30 in good health. Both conserved end residues are part of each CDR3. A D gene is named only where the DNA matches it firmly. Size values are once, few and many counts, or a class for expanded clones, and some rows have none.

TRBJ1-6,-,TRBV5-4,-,CASARGENSPLHF,TGTGCCAGCGCGCGGGGGGAGAATTCACCCCTCCACTTT
TRBJ1-2,-,TRBV28,-,CASSPGIVKRSYTF,TGTGCCAGCAGTCCGGGGATTGTGAAGAGGAGCTACACCTTC
TRBJ2-2,-,TRBV5-6,TRBD1,CASSLQGARTGELFF,TGTGCCAGCAGCTTGCAGGGGGCGCGGACCGGGGAGCTGTTTTTT
TRBJ1-2,-,TRBV29-1,-,CSVKQGGPTYGYTF,TGCAGCGTTAAACAGGGAGGTCCCACGTATGGCTACACCTTC
TRBJ2-1,-,TRBV7-5,-,CARSLDGGAMDNEQFF,TGTGCCAGAAGCTTAGATGGGGGGGCTATGGACAATGAGCAGTTCTTC
TRBJ2-3,once,TRBV20-1,TRBD2,CSAMLAGTQYF,TGCAGTGCTATGCTAGCGGGTACGCAGTATTTT
TRBJ2-1,-,TRBV5-4,TRBD2,CASSLGSSGSYNEQFF,TGTGCCAGCAGCTTGGGATCTAGCGGGAGCTACAATGAGCAGTTCTTC
TRBJ1-3,-,TRBV15,TRBD1,CATSFDRGATGNTIYF,TGTGCCACCAGCTTCGACAGGGGCGCGACCGGAAACACCATATATTTT
TRBJ2-5,-,TRBV10-3,-,CAISNQETQYF,TGTGCCATCAGTAACCAAGAGACCCAGTACTTC
TRBJ1-1,-,TRBV30,-,CAWSVPDTEAFF,TGTGCCTGGAGTGTACCAGACACTGAAGCTTTCTTT
TRBJ2-1,-,TRBV2,-,CASSDLGGLLSSYNEQFF,TGTGCCAGCAGTGACCTCGGAGGACTCCTGAGCTCCTACAATGAGCAGTTCTTC
TRBJ1-1,-,TRBV19,-,CASLGRSNTEAFF,TGTGCCAGCCTGGGGAGATCGAACACTGAAGCTTTCTTT
TRBJ2-3,-,TRBV5-1,-,CASSFASTDTQYF,TGCGCCAGCAGCTTCGCTAGCACAGATACGCAGTATTTT
TRBJ2-2,-,TRBV2,TRBD2,CASVVAGVPNGELFF,TGTGCCAGCGTGGTAGCGGGAGTCCCCAACGGGGAGCTGTTTTTT
TRBJ2-3,once,TRBV5-1,-,CASSLRDGAPDRAQYF,TGCGCCAGCAGCTTGCGTGACGGGGCCCCAGATAGGGCGCAGTATTTT
TRBJ2-7,-,TRBV5-6,TRBD2,CASSWGRTSQTYEQYF,TGTGCCAGCAGCTGGGGGCGGACTAGCCAAACCTACGAGCAGTACTTC
TRBJ1-5,-,TRBV18,TRBD1,CASSNRDRGGHQPQHF,TGTGCCAGCTCAAACCGGGACAGGGGAGGTCATCAGCCCCAGCATTTT
TRBJ2-5,-,TRBV5-6,-,CASSFRDTQETQYF,TGTGCCAGCAGCTTCCGGGACACCCAAGAGACCCAGTACTTC
TRBJ1-2,-,TRBV1,-,CTSSPESQGPFNYGYTF,TGCACCAGCAGCCCCGAATCACAGGGGCCCTTTAACTATGGCTACACCTTC
TRBJ1-1,-,TRBV14,-,CASSQVTGQAFF,TGTGCCAGCAGCCAAGTAACAGGACAAGCTTTCTTT
TRBJ2-4,-,TRBV6-6,TRBD2,CASSYGGGAKNIQYF,TGTGCCAGCAGTTACGGGGGGGGAGCCAAAAACATTCAGTACTTC
TRBJ2-1,-,TRBV9,TRBD1,CASSTRGTGGNEQFF,TGTGCCAGCAGTACTAGGGGGACAGGGGGCAATGAGCAGTTCTTC
TRBJ2-3,-,TRBV18,-,CASSSTGTATTDTQYF,TGTGCCAGCTCATCTACCGGGACCGCCACTACAGATACGCAGTATTTT
TRBJ2-3,-,TRBV7-2,TRBD2,CASSYAGAIFRTDTQYF,TGTGCCAGCAGCTACGCGGGAGCAATCTTCCGTACAGATACGCAGTATTTT
TRBJ2-7,-,TRBV4-1,-,CASSQVSGVSSYEQYF,TGCGCCAGCAGCCAAGTTTCCGGGGTAAGCTCCTACGAGCAGTACTTC
TRBJ1-1,-,TRBV30,TRBD1,CAWSVYGTVNTEAFF,TGTGCCTGGAGTGTATATGGGACAGTGAACACTGAAGCTTTCTTT
TRBJ1-6,-,TRBV19,-,CASMEQGHNSPLHF,TGTGCCAGTATGGAGCAGGGGCATAATTCACCCCTCCACTTT
TRBJ1-2,-,TRBV4-3,-,CASSQETTGMRYGYTF,TGCGCCAGCAGCCAAGAGACTACAGGGATGCGCTATGGCTACACCTTC
TRBJ2-7,-,TRBV7-2,TRBD2,CASSSSSGYPYEQYF,TGTGCCAGCAGCTCATCTAGCGGGTATCCCTACGAGCAGTACTTC
TRBJ2-7,-,TRBV28,TRBD2,CASSPPGRGAYEQYF,TGTGCCAGCAGTCCCCCCGGGAGGGGGGCCTACGAGCAGTACTTC
TRBJ2-7,-,TRBV10-2,TRBD2,CASSAGTSLYEQYF,TGCGCCAGCAGTGCCGGGACTAGTCTCTACGAGCAGTACTTC
TRBJ1-2,-,TRBV5-1,TRBD1,CASSLETGSYGYTF,TGCGCCAGCAGCTTGGAGACAGGGAGCTATGGCTACACCTTC